Shown below are 20 T cell receptor beta chains from a single sample sequenced in a study of T cell clonality in common variable immunodeficiency. TCRdb's copy holds only in-frame clones and misses some; the assay was immunoSEQ multiplex PCR. This sample comprises around 32,000 clones, none seen once only. Sequences were obtained from peripheral blood mononuclear cells. Source of these receptors: a person aged 18-69 years in good health.

The sample holds many counts of this clone. The CDR3 extends 3 residues past the end of the read, so its final part is completed from the germline J gene. The chain couples TRBV20-1 to TRBJ2-7; possibly TRBD2 for D (6 bases). V was trimmed by 5 bases and J by 2 bases, leaving 10 bases between them. The CDR3 covers 12 residues. CDR1 is DFQATT, CDR2 SNEGSKA, per germline (reference sequence). The CDR3 loop reads CSAVADTYEQYF. CDR3 DNA (partial): TGCAGTGCTGTAGCGGACACCTACGAG.

This clone has a count of ten or more. From the germline J gene comes the end of the CDR3, since the read stops 3 residues before it. The gene calls are TRBV7-9 and TRBJ2-3, with D hard to call. Trimming removed 5 bases at V and 2 bases at J, with 14 bases between. This CDR3 is built from 15 residues. Germline V gene lookup returns CDR1 SEHNR and CDR2 FQNEAQ (reference sequence). The sequenced part of the CDR3 DNA is TGTGCCAGCAGCCCAGGAAGAGTCGACACAGATACG. Protein product: CASSPGRVDTDT. The entire CDR3 sequence reads CASSPGRVDTDTQYF. Complete variable domain (other parts from reference TRBV7-9 and TRBJ2-3): DTGVSQNPRHKITKRGQNVTFRCDPISEHNRLYWYRQTLGQGPEFLTYFQNEAQLEKSRLLSDRFSAERPKGSFSTLEIQRTEQGDSAMYLCASSPGRVDTDTQYFGPGTRLTVL.

The table lists this clone with a few counts. With the read ending 3 residues before the CDR3 end, the germline J gene is used to fill in that end. The chain couples TRBV5-1 to TRBJ2-1; 9 nucleotides align to TRBD2. Germline trimming cut 7 bases from V and 6 bases from J; bases unmatched to any gene: 5. Germline V lookup: CDR1 SGHRS, CDR2 YFSETQ. The CDR3 is 13 residues long. The CDR3 DNA, read in part, is TGCGCCAGCCGGACTAGCGAGGGCAATGAG. This codes for CASRTSEGNE. The whole CDR3 reads CASRTSEGNEQFF.

This clone was observed many times. The read terminates 3 residues ahead of where the CDR3 ends, so the germline J gene completes it. The chain joins TRBV20-1 to TRBJ2-1, with D perhaps TRBD2 (6 bases). CDR3 size: 14 residues. Germline CDR1 and CDR2: DFQATT and SNEGSKA (reference sequence). V lost 5 bases to trimming and J lost 0 bases, with 11 bases between them. CDR3: CSARGILSYNEQFF. Partial CDR3 DNA: TGCAGTGCTCGCGGGATCCTCTCCTACAATGAG.

In this sample, this clone turned up many times. From the germline J gene comes the end of the CDR3, since the read stops 3 residues before it. The rearrangement uses TRBV4-1 and TRBJ1-3; D might be TRBD1 (5 bases). V dropped 1 base and J dropped 1 base, with 11 bases sitting between them. The CDR3 runs to 16 residues. Germline-derived CDR1 and CDR2 are MGHRA and YSYEKL. The covered CDR3 bases are TGCGCCAGCAGCCAAGTCTTCCGGGGGTCTGGAAACACC. Encoded protein: CASSQVFRGSGNT. From start to end, the CDR3 is CASSQVFRGSGNTIYF.

This clone appeared many times. The CDR3 end falls 3 residues outside the read, so it is completed with the germline J gene. The chain has TRBV11-2 and TRBJ2-2; unclear D gene. Trimming took off 6 bases at V and 7 bases at J, with 18 bases between the two ends. This CDR3 comprises 15 residues. Germline lookup yields CDR1 SGHAT and CDR2 FQNNGV. The DNA read from the CDR3 is TGTGCCAGCAGTGAAAAAACTCTGCGAGTCGGGGAG. Translated, it gives CASSEKTLRVGE. The entire CDR3 is CASSEKTLRVGELFF.

Worth noting for this clone: The CDR3 end is not reached by the read, which stops 3 residues before it; the germline J gene fills it in. The chain couples TRBV19 to TRBJ2-3; D may be TRBD1 (5 bases). Germline V gene sequence: CDR1 LNHDA, CDR2 SQIVND (reference sequence). The CDR3 runs to 13 residues. The CDR3 sequence is CASSRTPDQPQYF. CDR3 bases read: TGTGCCAGTAGTAGGACACCCGATCAGCCG.

This clone was seen ten or more times. With the read ending 3 residues before the CDR3 end, the germline J gene is used to fill in that end. V is TRBV19 and J is TRBJ2-3; the D gene is possibly TRBD1 (6 bases). CDR3 length: 14 amino acids. Trimming left V 1 base short and J 1 base short, with 6 bases between. Germline V gives CDR1 LNHDA, CDR2 SQIVND (reference sequence). The covered CDR3 bases are TGTGCCAGTAGTATAGGACAGGGCACAGATACG. Protein sequence: CASSIGQGTDT. The CDR3 reads in full as CASSIGQGTDTQYF.

With respect to this clone: The missing CDR3 end, 3 residues past where the read stops, is filled in from the germline J gene. The V and J genes are TRBV18 and TRBJ1-2; perhaps TRBD1 as D (5 bases). CDR3 length equals 14 residues. V was cut by 3 bases and J by 4 bases, with 12 bases left in between. Germline V gives CDR1 KGHSH, CDR2 LQKENI. The sequenced part of the CDR3 DNA is TGTGCCAGCTCACCGGGGCGGGACTTCTATGGC. Translation: CASSPGRDFYG. The CDR3 reads in full as CASSPGRDFYGYTF. The full variable domain, its missing parts supplied by reference TRBV18 and TRBJ1-2, is NAGVMQNPRHLVRRRGQEARLRCSPMKGHSHVYWYRQLPEEGLKFMVYLQKENIIDESGMPKERFSAEFPKEGPSILRIQQVVRGDSAAYFCASSPGRDFYGYTFGSGTRLTVV.

This clone has at least ten counts. Incomplete CDR3 DNA: TGCAGCGTTTTTCTAGCGGGAGCCTCCTACAATGAG. It is translated as CSVFLAGASYNE. The whole CDR3 sequence is CSVFLAGASYNEQFF. The chain uses TRBV29-1 and TRBJ2-1; 10 nucleotides align to TRBD2. The read halts 3 residues ahead of the CDR3 end, with the missing end drawn from the germline J gene. Germline trimming cut 5 bases from V and 0 bases from J; bases unmatched to any gene: 4. The CDR3 has 15 residues. Germline V gives CDR1 SQVTM, CDR2 ANQGSEA.

This clone was seen repeatedly, ten times or more. The read stops 3 residues short of the end of the CDR3; the missing end is completed from the germline J gene. The rearrangement links TRBV6-4 to TRBJ2-2; maybe TRBD1 (6 bases). The CDR3 has 14 residues. Germline loops: CDR1 MRHNA, CDR2 SNTAGT. V was trimmed by 5 bases and J by 3 bases, leaving 10 bases between them. Incomplete CDR3 DNA: TGTGCCAGCAGTAGGACAGAATACACCGGGGAG. Translated: CASSRTEYTGE. The full CDR3 sequence reads CASSRTEYTGELFF.

This clone was recorded at least ten times. Read data end 3 residues before the CDR3 end; the end is taken from the germline J gene. The chain links TRBV19 to TRBJ2-2; tentative D call: TRBD2 (6 bases). The germline V gene encodes CDR1 LNHDA and CDR2 SQIVND (reference sequence). V dropped 1 base and J dropped 1 base, with 10 bases sitting between them. The CDR3 loop spans 16 amino acids. Partial CDR3 DNA: TGTGCCAGTAGTATAGTGAGTAGCGGGAACACCGGGGAG. Translating it yields CASSIVSSGNTGE. The whole CDR3 reads CASSIVSSGNTGELFF.

This clone was counted many times. The read ends 3 residues shy of where the CDR3 ends; the end is completed using the germline J gene. The chain couples TRBV30 to TRBJ2-3; the D gene is possibly TRBD2 (6 bases). CDR3 length equals 13 residues. Per the germline V gene, CDR1 is GTSNPN and CDR2 is SVGIG (reference sequence). V lost 5 bases, J lost 5 bases, and 14 bases lay in between. CDR3 loop: CAWGGAVVDTQYF. The sequenced part of the CDR3 DNA is TGTGCCTGGGGCGGGGCAGTGGTAGATACG.

This clone was detected ten times or more. The sequenced fragment ends 3 residues before the CDR3 boundary, so the rest is inferred from the germline J gene. The chain employs TRBV6-1 and TRBJ2-1; 10 nucleotides agree with TRBD1. CDR1 MNHNS and CDR2 SASEGT come from the germline V gene. Trimming took 3 bases from V and 6 from J; bases not matched to a gene: 5. The CDR3 runs 15 residues. CDR3 DNA (partial): TGTGCCAGCAGTGAGACAGGGGGCGGGCTCAATGAG. Translation: CASSETGGGLNE. The complete CDR3 protein is CASSETGGGLNEQFF.

In this sample, this clone turned up many times. Compared with germline, one end of the junction differs, possibly owing to a read error. Read data end 3 residues before the CDR3 end; the end is taken from the germline J gene. The sample has other DNA sequences that encode this CDR3 too. The rearrangement links TRBV20-1 to TRBJ1-3, with D perhaps matching TRBD1 (5 bases). This CDR3 contains 13 residues. Germline assignment: CDR1 DFQATT and CDR2 SNEGSKA (reference sequence). The CDR3 reads CSYRGDSGNTIYF. The covered CDR3 bases are TGCAGTTACAGAGGGGACTCTGGAAACACA.

The sample holds many counts of this clone. The read terminates 3 residues before the CDR3 end, so the remaining end is supplied by the germline J gene. The chain has TRBV11-3 and TRBJ2-7; 7 positions agree with TRBD1. Trimming removed 1 base from V and 3 bases from J; junction bases left unmatched: 3. The CDR3 covers 14 residues. Germline-derived CDR1 and CDR2 are SGHNT and YENEEA. This CDR3 is CASSLGGTVYEQYF. Partial CDR3 DNA: TGTGCCAGCAGCTTAGGGGGGACAGTCTACGAG.

This clone was recorded at least ten times. With the read ending 3 residues before the CDR3 end, the germline J gene is used to fill in that end. This rearrangement joins TRBV7-3 to TRBJ2-1; 12 bases fit TRBD2. Germline CDR1 SGHTA, CDR2 FQGTGA. The CDR3 runs to 16 residues. V was clipped by 4 bases and J by 3 bases; unmatched bases: 4. Incomplete CDR3 DNA: TGTGCCAGCAGCTCGACTAGCGGGAGTATCTACAATGAG. It codes for CASSSTSGSIYNE. The complete CDR3 reads CASSSTSGSIYNEQFF.

This clone appeared many times. The read ends 3 residues before the CDR3 terminus; that terminus is restored from the germline J gene. The chain links TRBV20-1 to TRBJ2-3, with TRBD2 matching 9 bases. V gave up 3 bases and J gave up 5 bases; unmatched junction bases: 15. Germline-derived CDR1 and CDR2 are DFQATT and SNEGSKA (reference sequence). The CDR3 is 17 amino acids. Here the CDR3 reads CSARRSETSGLGDTQYF. CDR3 bases read: TGCAGTGCTAGGAGGAGCGAGACTAGCGGACTCGGAGATACG.

This clone was detected many times. The read stops 3 residues short of the end of the CDR3; the missing end is completed from the germline J gene. The chain uses TRBV7-3 and TRBJ1-2, with D possibly being TRBD1 (5 bases). Trimming stripped 4 bases from V and 6 bases from J, with 15 bases between. Germline V gives CDR1 SGHTA, CDR2 FQGTGA. This CDR3 has 14 amino acids. The sequenced CDR3 bases are TGTGCCAGCAGCTCACTCGGGGGGAGGGATGGC. It translates to CASSSLGGRDG. The CDR3 as a whole reads CASSSLGGRDGYTF.

This clone was observed many times. The CDR3 goes on 3 residues after the read ends, and that part is filled in from the germline J gene. The rearrangement links TRBV18 to TRBJ1-1, with 7 nucleotides matching TRBD1. Trimming took 6 bases from V and 7 from J; bases not matched to a gene: 11. This CDR3 has 14 residues. Germline values: CDR1 KGHSH, CDR2 LQKENI. The sequenced part of the CDR3 DNA is TGTGCCAGCTCTCCCCTCGGCCGGGACAGTGAA. Its translation: CASSPLGRDSE. The CDR3 in full is CASSPLGRDSEAFF.